These 7 T cell receptor beta chains were all obtained from the same sample, sequenced in a study of OX40 agonist ivuxolimab in advanced cancers. Using immunoSEQ multiplex PCR, the repertoire was profiled, and TCRdb retains in-frame clones only, with some absent. The table has about 27,000 clones, 75% to 90% seen once. This specimen consisted of CD4+ or CD8+ T cells sorted from blood, obtained in a trial of the OX40 agonist ivuxolimab. These TCRs come from an adult with an advanced solid tumor such as melanoma, head and neck, liver or kidney cancer.

The genes are TRBV7-2 and TRBJ2-2, with TRBD1 identical over 9 bases. Germline CDR1 SGHTA, CDR2 FQGNSA. J was trimmed by 7 bases and V by 0 bases; bases with no gene match: 6. This CDR3 is 16 amino acids long. Here the CDR3 reads CASSLAPGQGDGELFF. The CDR3, as DNA: TGTGCCAGCAGCTTAGCACCGGGACAGGGCGACGGGGAGCTGTTTTTT. Full variable domain (remainder filled in from reference TRBV7-2 and TRBJ2-2): GAGVSQSPSNKVTEKGKDVELRCDPISGHTALYWYRQSLGQGLEFLIYFQGNSAPDKSGLPSDRFSAERTGGSVSTLTIQRTQQEDSAVYLCASSLAPGQGDGELFFGEGSRLTVL.

The chain uses TRBV19 and TRBJ2-3; D ambiguous. Trimming took off 2 bases at V and 4 bases at J, with 7 bases between the two ends. This CDR3 contains 13 residues. The germline V gene encodes CDR1 LNHDA and CDR2 SQIVND (reference sequence). The CDR3 here is CASSIIHADTQYF. CDR3 nucleotides: TGTGCCAGTAGTATAATTCACGCAGATACGCAGTATTTT.

The V call is TRBV9, the J call TRBJ2-5; D uncertain. Trimming took 3 bases from V and 3 from J, leaving 3 bases between them. Germline CDR1 reads SGDLS; CDR2 reads YYNGEE. This CDR3 comprises 11 residues. This chain's CDR3 is CASSDKETQYF. As DNA, the CDR3 is TGTGCCAGCAGCGACAAAGAGACCCAGTACTTC.

This rearrangement joins TRBV7-9 to TRBJ2-7, with D possibly being TRBD2 (5 bases). Germline CDR1 reads SEHNR; CDR2 reads FQNEAQ (reference sequence). V lost 1 base and J lost 4, with 5 bases in between. The CDR3 loop spans 12 amino acids. The CDR3, as DNA: TGTGCCAGCAGCTTAGGGACTTACGAGCAGTACTTC. Its protein product is CASSLGTYEQYF. The full variable domain, rest sourced from reference TRBV7-9 and TRBJ2-7, is DTGVSQNPRHKITKRGQNVTFRCDPISEHNRLYWYRQTLGQGPEFLTYFQNEAQLEKSRLLSDRFSAERPKGSFSTLEIQRTEQGDSAMYLCASSLGTYEQYFGPGTRLTVT.

The table lists this clone with a count of one. The chain combines TRBV14 with TRBJ2-7, with 7 bases lining up with TRBD2. Per germline, CDR1 SGHDN and CDR2 FVKESK. CDR3 length: 12 residues. V shed 3 bases and J 4 bases; nucleotides not matched to a gene: 0. DNA of the CDR3: TGTGCCAGCAGCCAGGGAGGGTACGAGCAGTACTTC. Protein product: CASSQGGYEQYF.

This chain joins TRBV11-2 and TRBJ2-7, with 11 bases fitting TRBD1. V was clipped by 7 bases and J by 2 bases; unmatched bases: 10. Looked up from germline, CDR1 is SGHAT and CDR2 is FQNNGV. The CDR3 is made up of 16 amino acids. DNA for the CDR3: TGTGCCAGCACCCTGACCCCGGGACAGGGGGCCTACGAGCAGTACTTC. Its protein product is CASTLTPGQGAYEQYF.

The chain is built from TRBV4-1 and TRBJ1-1, with D possibly being TRBD1 (5 bases). The CDR3 contains 15 residues. The germline CDR1 and CDR2 sequences are MGHRA and YSYEKL. Trimming left V 0 bases short and J 1 base short, with 9 bases between. The CDR3 DNA reads TGCGCCAGCAGCCAAGATACTGGGGGGAACACTGAAGCTTTCTTT. Protein sequence: CASSQDTGGNTEAFF.